The next 27 T cell receptor beta chains were all read from a single sample in a study of T-cell memory formation after mild COVID-19. TCRdb re-derived calls from the 5' RACE reads in MiXCR, one entry per CDR3 protein. The sample shows 580,000 or so distinct CDR3 sequences, roughly 17% of them seen only once. The material sequenced was PBMCs or a T cell subset sorted from them (not recorded which). The receptor set was obtained from an adult woman who had mild COVID-19 (a few samples of this study predate the infection). Cell type and time point are not known.

The chain combines TRBV3-1 with TRBJ1-6; 8 nucleotides line up with TRBD1. V trimming: 1 base; J trimming: 10 bases; junction bases outside the gene matches: 3. The CDR3 is made up of 14 amino acids. Germline assignment: CDR1 LGHDT and CDR2 YNNKEL (reference sequence). In DNA form, the CDR3 reads TGTGCCAGCAGCCAAGGGACAGGGCGCTCACCCCTCCACTTT. The encoded protein is CASSQGTGRSPLHF.

V and J are TRBV10-3 and TRBJ1-1; a weak D match, TRBD1 (6 bases). V was shortened by 10 bases and J by 5 bases, with 11 bases between the two germline ends. This CDR3 has 11 amino acids. Germline CDR1 and CDR2: ENHRY and SYGVKD. The CDR3 bases are TGTGCCAGCGCCAGGGGAACTGAAGCTTTCTTT. This encodes CASARGTEAFF.

The chain recombines TRBV5-1 with TRBJ1-2; weak D call: TRBD1 (6 bases). Trimming pared 2 bases from V and 0 bases from J, leaving 20 bases between. Germline lookup yields CDR1 SGHRS and CDR2 YFSETQ. CDR3 length equals 18 residues. The CDR3 DNA reads TGCGCCAGCAGCTTCAAACTCGGGGGCGCTCAAGCTAACTATGGCTACACCTTC. It specifies CASSFKLGGAQANYGYTF.

The sample holds a few counts of this clonotype. J is TRBJ2-1 and V is TRBV24-1, with 11 nucleotides matching TRBD2. This CDR3 has 16 residues. The V gene's germline CDR1 is KGHDR and CDR2 SFDVKD. J gave up 6 bases and V 4 bases, and 7 bases lay outside the gene matches. CDR3 nucleotide sequence: TGTGCCACCAGTGAACGCACCGGGACTAGCGGCAATGAGCAGTTCTTC. This encodes CATSERTGTSGNEQFF.

This clonotype appeared a single time. This chain links TRBV5-1 with TRBJ2-5; 9 positions agree with TRBD1. The CDR3 loop spans 15 amino acids. Trimming took 4 bases from V and 3 from J; bases not matched to a gene: 7. Germline V lookup: CDR1 SGHRS, CDR2 YFSETQ. For the CDR3, the DNA is TGCGCCAGCAGCATGGGACAGGGAGCAGAAGAGACCCAGTACTTC. Its translation is CASSMGQGAEETQYF.

The chain uses TRBV3-1 and TRBJ2-3; possibly TRBD2 for D (5 bases). Germline CDR1 and CDR2: LGHDT and YNNKEL (reference sequence). The CDR3 sequence is 16 residues long. The ends were cut back, 5 bases at V and 5 bases at J, with 20 bases in the middle. The CDR3 DNA sequence: TGTGCCAGCAGCGCGACGGGGAATTATCGTGGAGATACGCAGTATTTT. It translates to CASSATGNYRGDTQYF.

V is TRBV20-1 and J is TRBJ2-3, with unresolved D. This CDR3 has 15 residues. Per the germline V gene, CDR1 is DFQATT and CDR2 is SNEGSKA (reference sequence). Trimming took off 1 base at V and 0 bases at J, with 11 bases between the two ends. CDR3 loop: CSARVLIASTDTQYF. CDR3 nucleotides: TGCAGTGCTAGAGTTCTGATAGCTAGCACAGATACGCAGTATTTT.

This clonotype has a handful of counts. The J gene is TRBJ2-3, the V gene TRBV12-3 or TRBV12-4, with 11 bases matching TRBD2. V shed 5 bases and J 2 bases; nucleotides not matched to a gene: 6. The CDR3 loop spans 16 amino acids. In DNA form, the CDR3 reads TGTGCCAGCAGTCTCTTACTAGCGGGGGCCACAGATACGCAGTATTTT. Translated, it gives CASSLLLAGATDTQYF.

This clonotype was seen more than once but under ten times. This chain uses TRBV6-2 or TRBV6-3 with TRBJ1-1; D is unresolved. CDR1 and CDR2 from the germline V gene are MNHEY and SVGEGT. CDR3 length: 13 amino acids. The V gene lost 3 bases and the J gene lost 1 base, with 6 bases spanning the gap. The CDR3 sequence: CASSYTENTEAFF. The CDR3 bases are TGTGCCAGCAGTTATACTGAGAACACTGAAGCTTTCTTT.

This clonotype was counted between two and nine times. The V call is TRBV5-8, the J call TRBJ2-3; possibly TRBD2 for D (7 bases). Germline CDR1 is SGHTS and CDR2 is YDEGEE. V lost 1 base and J 2 bases, leaving 11 bases between the germline ends. The CDR3 covers 15 residues. CDR3 sequence (DNA): TGTGCCAGCAGCTTGCCGGGGGGCGCCACAGATACGCAGTATTTT. This translates into CASSLPGGATDTQYF.

This sequence joins TRBV19 and TRBJ1-5; D is unclear. The germline V gene encodes CDR1 LNHDA and CDR2 SQIVND (reference sequence). Trimming shortened V by 6 bases and J by 4 bases, and 13 bases separated the two germline ends. The CDR3 totals 14 residues. CDR3 DNA: TGTGCCAGTAGCGGACTGTCAGGTAATCAGCCCCAGCATTTT. Encoded protein: CASSGLSGNQPQHF.

This clonotype was detected only a few times. V gene TRBV29-1 combines with J gene TRBJ1-1; D possibly corresponds to TRBD1 (5 bases). Germline CDR1 reads SQVTM; CDR2 reads ANQGSEA. The CDR3 is 13 amino acids. The germline V and J ends were trimmed by 4 bases and 3 bases, with 12 bases remaining between them. The CDR3 spells CSVVLPGYTEAFF. The CDR3 nucleotides are TGCAGCGTTGTCCTCCCAGGGTACACTGAAGCTTTCTTT.

The chain links TRBV5-4 to TRBJ1-2; the D is unclear. The CDR3 has 15 amino acids. CDR1 is SGHNT and CDR2 is YYREEE in the germline V gene (reference sequence). V was shortened by 0 bases and J by 5 bases, with 14 bases between the two germline ends. CDR3 sequence (DNA): TGTGCCAGCAGCTTGGCAGGAGGATTATCGTATGGCTACACCTTC. Encoded protein: CASSLAGGLSYGYTF.

A few counts support this clonotype. The V call is TRBV6-2 or TRBV6-3, the J call TRBJ2-1; possible D gene TRBD1, 5 bases. CDR3 length equals 14 residues. Trimming took off 2 bases at V and 9 bases at J, with 14 bases between the two ends. CDR1 and CDR2 (germline): MNHEY, SVGEGT. This CDR3 reads CASSYGRASGEQFF. CDR3 sequence (DNA): TGTGCCAGCAGTTACGGCAGGGCCTCAGGTGAGCAGTTCTTC.

The V and J genes are TRBV12-3 or TRBV12-4 and TRBJ1-1; the match to TRBD1 covers 8 bases. V lost 4 bases, J lost 3 bases, and 4 bases stayed unmatched. The CDR3 runs to 14 residues. The CDR3 nucleotides are TGTGCCAGCAGTTCCCAGGGGGCGCACACTGAAGCTTTCTTT. Translation gives CASSSQGAHTEAFF.

The chain has TRBV20-1 and TRBJ2-1; weak D call: TRBD2 (5 bases). The CDR3 sequence is 13 residues long. CDR1 and CDR2 (germline): DFQATT, SNEGSKA (reference sequence). Trimming removed 3 bases at V and 5 bases at J, with 11 bases between. The CDR3 region is CSARRARNNEQFF. The CDR3 nucleotides read TGCAGTGCTAGGAGGGCCAGGAACAATGAGCAGTTCTTC.

This chain uses TRBV7-2 with TRBJ2-5, with 10 bases fitting TRBD2. Germline V gives CDR1 SGHTA, CDR2 FQGNSA. The CDR3 covers 18 residues. The V and J ends lost 1 base and 2 bases, in that order; junction bases with no gene match: 10. CDR3: CASSLGLIAGGQQETQYF. The CDR3 DNA reads TGTGCCAGCAGCTTAGGGCTGATAGCGGGAGGTCAACAAGAGACCCAGTACTTC.

This clonotype was observed a handful of times. The chain combines TRBV7-6 with TRBJ1-1; 7 bases align to TRBD1. In germline, CDR1 is SGHVS, CDR2 FNYEAQ. The CDR3 length is 13 residues. Trimming took 8 bases from V and 1 from J; bases not matched to a gene: 4. Written as DNA, the CDR3 is TGTGCCAGCGTAGGGGGCGCGAACACTGAAGCTTTCTTT. It translates to CASVGGANTEAFF.

This clonotype was observed a handful of times. The J gene is TRBJ2-7, the V gene TRBV5-1; 9 bases agree with TRBD1. The length of the CDR3 is 14 residues. Germline values: CDR1 SGHRS, CDR2 YFSETQ. The V segment lost 2 bases and the J segment 4 bases; nucleotides outside the gene matches: 4. The CDR3 loop reads CASSFGTGLYEQYF. CDR3 nucleotides: TGCGCCAGCAGCTTCGGGACAGGGCTGTACGAGCAGTACTTC.

This clonotype occurred a few times. The V gene is TRBV7-9, the J gene TRBJ2-1; D unresolved. Germline CDR1 is SEHNR and CDR2 is FQNEAQ (reference sequence). V lost 3 bases and J lost 6, with 15 bases in between. The CDR3 sequence is 15 residues long. Written as DNA, the CDR3 is TGTGCCAGCAGCTTTCCCCCCGGCCTTTCCAATGAGCAGTTCTTC. Translated: CASSFPPGLSNEQFF.

The gene calls are TRBV6-2 or TRBV6-3 and TRBJ1-1; D gene unclear. CDR1 and CDR2 (germline): MNHEY, SVGEGT. This CDR3 contains 13 residues. V lost 2 bases and J 0 bases, leaving 4 bases between the germline ends. The CDR3 sequence: CASSYAVNTEAFF. The CDR3 DNA is TGTGCCAGCAGTTACGCGGTGAACACTGAAGCTTTCTTT.

The chain has TRBV19 and TRBJ1-5; 7 nucleotides agree with TRBD1. The V and J ends lost 10 bases and 5 bases, in that order; junction bases with no gene match: 8. The CDR3 has 13 amino acids. Germline lookup yields CDR1 LNHDA and CDR2 SQIVND (reference sequence). CDR3 sequence reads: CATTDREDQPQHF. CDR3 bases: TGTGCCACTACCGACAGGGAGGATCAGCCCCAGCATTTT.

This clonotype was found a few times. This chain uses TRBV7-9 with TRBJ2-7, with D perhaps TRBD1 (6 bases). Trimming cost V 2 bases and J 5 bases, with 16 bases left between them. Germline-derived CDR1 and CDR2 are SEHNR and FQNEAQ (reference sequence). This CDR3 contains 15 residues. CDR3 sequence: CASSLIFAGENEQYF. The DNA for the CDR3 is TGTGCCAGCAGCTTAATTTTCGCAGGGGAAAACGAGCAGTACTTC.

The V gene is TRBV9, the J gene TRBJ2-2; 8 positions match TRBD2. Germline V lookup: CDR1 SGDLS, CDR2 YYNGEE. This CDR3 comprises 15 residues. J gave up 4 bases and V 4 bases, and 6 bases lay outside the gene matches. Written as DNA, the CDR3 is TGTGCCAGCAGCTGGCGGGGGGAAAGCACCGGGGAGCTGTTTTTT. It specifies CASSWRGESTGELFF. Full variable domain (rest looked up from reference TRBV9 and TRBJ2-2): DSGVTQTPKHLITATGQRVTLRCSPRSGDLSVYWYQQSLDQGLQFLIQYYNGEERAKGNILERFSAQQFPDLHSELNLSSLELGDSALYFCASSWRGESTGELFFGEGSRLTVL.

The chain is built from TRBV11-1 and TRBJ2-2; D unresolved. The CDR3 loop spans 13 amino acids. Trimming left V 1 base short and J 10 bases short, with 10 bases between. The germline gives CDR1 SGHAT, CDR2 FQDESV (reference sequence). The CDR3 DNA sequence: TGTGCCAGCAGCTTAGGGCTTAACGAGGAGCTGTTTTTT. Protein sequence: CASSLGLNEELFF.

This chain joins TRBV6-2 or TRBV6-3 and TRBJ2-7; D is perhaps TRBD2 (6 bases). The CDR3 spans 14 residues. In germline, CDR1 is MNHEY, CDR2 SVGEGT. The V and J ends lost 7 bases and 5 bases respectively, with 18 bases between them. CDR3 amino acids: CASNSGSRVHEQYF. In nucleotides, the CDR3 is TGTGCCAGCAATTCCGGGAGTCGCGTCCACGAGCAGTACTTC.

This clonotype was counted only a few times. The J gene is TRBJ2-3, the V gene TRBV29-1; weak D call: TRBD1 (6 bases). Trimming left V 8 bases short and J 2 bases short, with 14 bases between. The CDR3 sequence is 13 residues long. Looked up from germline, CDR1 is SQVTM and CDR2 is ANQGSEA. The DNA of the CDR3 is TGCAGCCTCACGACAGGATACACAGATACGCAGTATTTT. Protein sequence: CSLTTGYTDTQYF.